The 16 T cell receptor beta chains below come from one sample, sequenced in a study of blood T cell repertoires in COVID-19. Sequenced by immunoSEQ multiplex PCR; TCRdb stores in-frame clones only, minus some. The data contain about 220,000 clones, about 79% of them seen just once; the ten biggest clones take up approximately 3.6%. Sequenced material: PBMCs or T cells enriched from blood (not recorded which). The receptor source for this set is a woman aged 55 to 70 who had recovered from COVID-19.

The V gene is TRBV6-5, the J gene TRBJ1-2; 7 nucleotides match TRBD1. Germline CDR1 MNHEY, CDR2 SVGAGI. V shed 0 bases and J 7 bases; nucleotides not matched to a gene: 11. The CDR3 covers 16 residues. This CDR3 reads CASSYSLSPDRSGYTF. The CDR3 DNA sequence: TGTGCCAGCAGTTACTCCCTCTCCCCGGACAGGTCTGGCTACACCTTC.

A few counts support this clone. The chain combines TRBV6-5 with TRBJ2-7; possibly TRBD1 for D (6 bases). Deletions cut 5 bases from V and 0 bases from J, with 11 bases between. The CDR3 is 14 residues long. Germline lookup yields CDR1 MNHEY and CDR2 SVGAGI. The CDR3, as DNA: TGTGCCAGCAGTAATCCGGACAGCTCCTACGAGCAGTACTTC. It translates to CASSNPDSSYEQYF.

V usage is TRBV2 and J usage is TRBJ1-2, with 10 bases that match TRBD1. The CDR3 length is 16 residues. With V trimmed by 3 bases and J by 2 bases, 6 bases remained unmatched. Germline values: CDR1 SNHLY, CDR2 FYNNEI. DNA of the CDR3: TGTGCCAGCAGTGATTCGGACAGGGGGAAAAACTATGGCTACACCTTC. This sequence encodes CASSDSDRGKNYGYTF.

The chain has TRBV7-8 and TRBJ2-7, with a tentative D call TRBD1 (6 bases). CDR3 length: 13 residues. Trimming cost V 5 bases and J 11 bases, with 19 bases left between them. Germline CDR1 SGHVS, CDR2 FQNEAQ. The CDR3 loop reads CASSPELTGAEYF. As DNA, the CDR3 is TGTGCCAGCAGCCCTGAATTGACAGGAGCAGAGTACTTC.

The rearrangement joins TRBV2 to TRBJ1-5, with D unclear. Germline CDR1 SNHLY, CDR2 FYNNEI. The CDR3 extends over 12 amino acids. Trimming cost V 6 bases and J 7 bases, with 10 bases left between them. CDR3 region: CASRSFGQPQHF. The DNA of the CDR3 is TGTGCCAGCAGATCGTTCGGGCAGCCCCAGCATTTT.

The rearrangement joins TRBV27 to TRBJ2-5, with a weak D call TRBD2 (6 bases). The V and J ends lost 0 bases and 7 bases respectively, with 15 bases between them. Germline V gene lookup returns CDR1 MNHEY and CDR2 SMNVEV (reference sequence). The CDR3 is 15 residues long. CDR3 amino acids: CASSLSGTPGGTQYF. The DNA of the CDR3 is TGTGCCAGCAGTTTATCGGGGACTCCCGGGGGGACCCAGTACTTC.

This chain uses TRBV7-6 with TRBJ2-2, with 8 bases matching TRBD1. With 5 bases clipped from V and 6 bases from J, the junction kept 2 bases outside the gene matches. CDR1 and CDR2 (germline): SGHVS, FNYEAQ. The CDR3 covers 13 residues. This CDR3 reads CASSAQGAGELFF. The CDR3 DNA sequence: TGTGCCAGCAGCGCACAGGGGGCCGGGGAGCTGTTTTTT.

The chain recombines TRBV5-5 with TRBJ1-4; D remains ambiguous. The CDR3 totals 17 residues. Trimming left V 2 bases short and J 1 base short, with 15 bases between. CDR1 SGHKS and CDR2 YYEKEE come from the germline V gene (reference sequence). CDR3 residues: CASSFDPAFLTNEKLFF. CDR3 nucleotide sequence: TGTGCCAGCAGCTTCGACCCAGCGTTCCTAACTAATGAAAAACTGTTTTTT.

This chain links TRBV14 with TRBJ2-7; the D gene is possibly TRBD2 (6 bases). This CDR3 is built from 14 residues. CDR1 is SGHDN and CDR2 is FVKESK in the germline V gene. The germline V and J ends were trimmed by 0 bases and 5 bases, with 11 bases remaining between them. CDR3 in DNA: TGTGCCAGCAGCCAAGATTACGGGAGTGACGAGCAGTACTTC. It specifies CASSQDYGSDEQYF.

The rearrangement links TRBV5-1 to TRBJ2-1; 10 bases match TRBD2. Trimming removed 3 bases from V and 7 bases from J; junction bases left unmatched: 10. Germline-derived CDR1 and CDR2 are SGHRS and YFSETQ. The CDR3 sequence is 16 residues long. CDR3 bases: TGCGCCAGCAGCTCCGTAACTAGCGGGGATTTTAATGAGCAGTTCTTC. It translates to CASSSVTSGDFNEQFF. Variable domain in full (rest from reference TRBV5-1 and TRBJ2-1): KAGVTQTPRYLIKTRGQQVTLSCSPISGHRSVSWYQQTPGQGLQFLFEYFSETQRNKGNFPGRFSGRQFSNSRSEMNVSTLELGDSALYLCASSSVTSGDFNEQFFGPGTRLTVL.

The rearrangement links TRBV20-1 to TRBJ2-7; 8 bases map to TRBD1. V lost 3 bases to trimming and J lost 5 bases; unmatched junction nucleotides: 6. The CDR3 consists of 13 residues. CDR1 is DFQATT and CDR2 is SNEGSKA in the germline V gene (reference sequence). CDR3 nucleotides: TGCAGTGCTAGTTTGGACAGGGCCAACGAGCAGTACTTC. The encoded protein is CSASLDRANEQYF.

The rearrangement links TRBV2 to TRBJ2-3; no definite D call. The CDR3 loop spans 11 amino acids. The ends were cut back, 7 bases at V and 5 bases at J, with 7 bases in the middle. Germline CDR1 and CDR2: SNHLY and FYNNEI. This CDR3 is CASTLLDTQYF. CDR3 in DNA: TGTGCCAGCACCTTATTAGATACGCAGTATTTT. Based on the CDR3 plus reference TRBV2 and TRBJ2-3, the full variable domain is EPEVTQTPSHQVTQMGQEVILRCVPISNHLYFYWYRQILGQKVEFLVSFYNNEISEKSEIFDDQFSVERPDGSNFTLKIRSTKLEDSAMYFCASTLLDTQYFGPGTRLTVL.

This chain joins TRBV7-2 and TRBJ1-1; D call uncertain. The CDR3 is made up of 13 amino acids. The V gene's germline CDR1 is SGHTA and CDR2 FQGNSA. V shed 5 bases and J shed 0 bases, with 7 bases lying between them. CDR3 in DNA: TGTGCCAGCAGCCCTTATATGAACACTGAAGCTTTCTTT. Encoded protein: CASSPYMNTEAFF.

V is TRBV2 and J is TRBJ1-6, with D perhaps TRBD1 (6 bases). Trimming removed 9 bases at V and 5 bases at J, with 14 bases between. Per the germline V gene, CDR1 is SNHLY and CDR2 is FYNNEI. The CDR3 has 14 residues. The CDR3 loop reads CARKDRRDNSPLHF. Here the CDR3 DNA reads TGTGCCAGAAAAGACAGGCGGGATAATTCACCCCTCCACTTT. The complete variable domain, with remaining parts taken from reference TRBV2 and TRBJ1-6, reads EPEVTQTPSHQVTQMGQEVILRCVPISNHLYFYWYRQILGQKVEFLVSFYNNEISEKSEIFDDQFSVERPDGSNFTLKIRSTKLEDSAMYFCARKDRRDNSPLHFGNGTRLTVT.

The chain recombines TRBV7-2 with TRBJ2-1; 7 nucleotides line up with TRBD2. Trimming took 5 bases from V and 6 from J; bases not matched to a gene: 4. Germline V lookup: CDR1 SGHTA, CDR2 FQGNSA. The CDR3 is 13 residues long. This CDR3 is CASSQTSTNEQFF. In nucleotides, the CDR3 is TGTGCCAGCAGCCAGACTAGCACCAATGAGCAGTTCTTC.

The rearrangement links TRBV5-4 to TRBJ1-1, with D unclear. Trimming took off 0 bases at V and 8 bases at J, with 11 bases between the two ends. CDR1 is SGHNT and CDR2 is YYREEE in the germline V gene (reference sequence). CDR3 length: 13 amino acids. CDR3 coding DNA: TGTGCCAGCAGCTTGGAAACCGGCGGGGAAGCTTTCTTT. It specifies CASSLETGGEAFF.